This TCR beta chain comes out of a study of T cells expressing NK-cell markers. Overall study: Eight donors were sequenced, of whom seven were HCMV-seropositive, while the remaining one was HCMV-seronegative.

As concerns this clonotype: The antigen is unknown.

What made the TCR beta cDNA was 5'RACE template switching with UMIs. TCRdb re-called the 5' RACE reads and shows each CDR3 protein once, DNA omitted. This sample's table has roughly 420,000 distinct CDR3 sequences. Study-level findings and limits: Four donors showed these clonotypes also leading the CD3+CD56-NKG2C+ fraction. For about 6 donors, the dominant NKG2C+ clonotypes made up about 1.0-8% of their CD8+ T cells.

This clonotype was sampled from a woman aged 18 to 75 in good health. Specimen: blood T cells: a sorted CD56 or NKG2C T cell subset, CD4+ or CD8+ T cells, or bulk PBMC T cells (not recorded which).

The CDR3 sequence: CSARSGDSPRAFF. This sequence joins TRBV29-1 and TRBJ1-1; TCRdb indicates TRBD1, and absent DNA this call remains unverified. CDR1 and CDR2 from the germline V gene are SQVTM and ANQGSEA. The CDR3 length is 13 residues.